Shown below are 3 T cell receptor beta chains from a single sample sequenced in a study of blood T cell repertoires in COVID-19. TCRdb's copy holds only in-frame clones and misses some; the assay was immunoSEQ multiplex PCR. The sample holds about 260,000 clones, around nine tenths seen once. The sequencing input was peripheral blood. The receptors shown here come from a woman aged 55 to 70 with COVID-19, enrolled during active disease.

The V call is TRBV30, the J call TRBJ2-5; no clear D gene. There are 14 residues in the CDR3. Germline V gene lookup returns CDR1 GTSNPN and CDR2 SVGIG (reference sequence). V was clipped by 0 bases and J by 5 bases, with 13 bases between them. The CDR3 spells CAWSVASYGETQYF. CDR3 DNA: TGTGCCTGGAGTGTAGCTTCCTACGGGGAGACCCAGTACTTC.

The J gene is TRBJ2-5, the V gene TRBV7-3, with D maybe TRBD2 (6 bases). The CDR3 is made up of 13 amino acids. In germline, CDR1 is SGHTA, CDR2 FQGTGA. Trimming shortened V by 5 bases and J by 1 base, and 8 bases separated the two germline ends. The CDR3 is CASSGTPQETQYF. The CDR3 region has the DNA TGTGCCAGCAGCGGGACTCCCCAAGAGACCCAGTACTTC.

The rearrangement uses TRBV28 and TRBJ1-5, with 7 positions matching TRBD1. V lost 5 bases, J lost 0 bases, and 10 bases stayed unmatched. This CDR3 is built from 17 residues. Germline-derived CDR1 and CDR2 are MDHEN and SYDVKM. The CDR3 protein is CASSGGDSKYSNQPQHF. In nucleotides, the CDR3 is TGTGCCAGCAGTGGAGGGGACAGTAAGTATAGCAATCAGCCCCAGCATTTT.